This section outlines one TCR beta chain sequence together with its context. This specimen belongs to a study of blood T cells in healthy people across ages. Primers used in a second PCR of about 6 to 11 cycles were a sample-barcoded 5' primer and a J-beta primer mix. Each cDNA was tagged by a template-switch adaptor containing 12 random nucleotides. TCRdb used MiXCR to reprocess the 5' RACE reads, holding one entry per CDR3 protein. The sample carries approximately 1,000,000 distinct CDR3 sequences, under 45% recorded once. The CDR3 has 14 residues. The germline CDR1 and CDR2 sequences are LGHNA and YNFKEQ.

This TCR was recovered from a woman in her sixties in good health. Sequenced input: blood. V and J are TRBV4-2 and TRBJ2-5, with no clear D. Gene TRBJ2-7 matches the end of the DNA better, so the J call may be wrong. CDR3 DNA sequence: TGTGCCAGCAGCCAAGCCATCGGGCTGTACGAGCAGTACTTC. Its protein is CASSQAIGLYEQYF.